This T cell receptor (beta chain) emerged from a study of beta chain features in type 1 diabetes. The germline V gene encodes CDR1 SGHTA and CDR2 FQGTGA. CDR3 size: 13 residues. J lost 4 bases, V lost 1 base, and 0 bases had no gene match. Expressed TCRB transcripts were sequenced, since all the RNA that had been isolated was reverse transcribed. Method: immunoSEQ multiplex PCR; TCRdb's copy keeps in-frame clones and lacks some. The repertoire includes 360,000 or so clones, around 20% of them detected once, and under 0.055% sits in the top ten. The TCR originated in a woman aged 18-30 years in good health. The J gene is TRBJ2-5, the V gene TRBV7-3, with 7 positions matching TRBD1. Material for sequencing was naive CD4+ T cells from blood. The CDR3 DNA is TGTGCCAGCAGCTTAAACAGGGGAGAGACCCAGTACTTC. As protein: CASSLNRGETQYF.